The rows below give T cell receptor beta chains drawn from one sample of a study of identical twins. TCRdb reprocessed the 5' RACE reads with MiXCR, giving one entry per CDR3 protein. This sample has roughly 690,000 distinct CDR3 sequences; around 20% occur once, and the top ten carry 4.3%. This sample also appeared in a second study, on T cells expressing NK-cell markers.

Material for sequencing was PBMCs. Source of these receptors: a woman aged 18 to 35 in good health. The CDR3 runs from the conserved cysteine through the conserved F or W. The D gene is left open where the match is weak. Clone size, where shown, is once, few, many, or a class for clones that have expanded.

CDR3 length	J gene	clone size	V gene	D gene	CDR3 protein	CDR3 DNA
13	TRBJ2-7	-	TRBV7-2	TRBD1	CASSTNRGREQYF	TGTGCCAGCAGCACAAACAGGGGGCGCGAGCAGTACTTC
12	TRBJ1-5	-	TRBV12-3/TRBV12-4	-	CAIGYSNQPQHF	TGTGCCATCGGTTATAGCAATCAGCCCCAGCATTTT
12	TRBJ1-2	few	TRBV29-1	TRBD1	CSVTAGTGGYTF	TGCAGCGTCACAGCGGGGACAGGGGGCTACACCTTC
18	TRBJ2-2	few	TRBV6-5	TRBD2	CASSYLNAGGGITGELFF	TGTGCCAGCAGTTACCTCAACGCAGGCGGGGGGATCACCGGGGAGCTGTTTTTT
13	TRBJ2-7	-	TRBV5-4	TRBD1	CASSRDRDDEQYF	TGTGCCAGCAGCCGAGACAGGGACGACGAGCAGTACTTC
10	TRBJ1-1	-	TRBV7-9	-	CATTVTEAFF	TGTGCCACCACAGTAACTGAAGCTTTCTTT
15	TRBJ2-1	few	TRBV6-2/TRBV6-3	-	CASSYGESIYNEQFF	TGTGCCAGCAGTTACGGAGAGTCTATCTACAATGAGCAGTTCTTC
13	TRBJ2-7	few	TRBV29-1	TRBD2	CSAGTSGDYEQYF	TGCAGCGCGGGGACTAGCGGGGATTACGAGCAGTACTTC
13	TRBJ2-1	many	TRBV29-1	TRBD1	CSNSGTGDNEQFF	TGCAGCAATTCCGGGACAGGGGACAATGAGCAGTTCTTC
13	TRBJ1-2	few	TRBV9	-	CASSVDVIHGYTF	TGTGCCAGCAGCGTAGATGTAATCCATGGCTACACCTTC
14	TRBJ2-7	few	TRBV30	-	CAWGMGDYEDEQYF	TGTGCCTGGGGTATGGGAGACTACGAAGATGAGCAGTACTTC
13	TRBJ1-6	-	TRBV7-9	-	CASSINRDSPLHF	TGTGCCAGCAGCATCAACAGGGATTCACCCCTCCACTTT
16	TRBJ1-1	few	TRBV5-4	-	CASSLGRGRDDTEAFF	TGTGCCAGCAGCTTGGGTCGGGGCAGGGACGACACTGAAGCTTTCTTT
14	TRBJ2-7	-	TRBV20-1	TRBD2	CSASVRLAGIEQYF	TGCAGTGCTAGTGTTCGGCTAGCGGGAATCGAGCAGTACTTC
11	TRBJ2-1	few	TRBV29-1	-	CSVPSRGEQFF	TGCAGCGTTCCCTCTAGGGGTGAGCAGTTCTTC
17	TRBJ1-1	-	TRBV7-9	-	CASSLVLGTTKNTEAFF	TGTGCCAGCAGCTTAGTTCTCGGGACAACAAAGAACACTGAAGCTTTCTTT
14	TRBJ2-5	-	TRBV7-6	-	CASSLKIWGETQYF	TGTGCCAGCAGCTTGAAGATCTGGGGGGAGACCCAGTACTTC
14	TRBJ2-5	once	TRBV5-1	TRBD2	CASSHRGGAETQYF	TGCGCCAGCAGCCACCGCGGGGGGGCAGAGACCCAGTACTTC
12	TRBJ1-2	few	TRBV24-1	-	CATSDAVEGYTF	TGTGCCACCAGTGACGCCGTGGAGGGCTACACCTTC
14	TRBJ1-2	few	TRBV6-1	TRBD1	CASGTGTGTGGYTF	TGTGCCAGCGGAACCGGGACAGGGACTGGTGGCTACACCTTC
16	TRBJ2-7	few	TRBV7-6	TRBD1	CASSPNNPGQGGEQYF	TGTGCCAGCAGCCCAAATAACCCGGGACAGGGTGGTGAGCAGTACTTC
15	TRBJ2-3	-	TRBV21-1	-	CASSTGAQFTDTQYF	TGTGCCAGCAGCACGGGGGCACAATTCACAGATACGCAGTATTTT
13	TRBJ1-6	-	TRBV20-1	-	CSAWAVGNSPLHF	-
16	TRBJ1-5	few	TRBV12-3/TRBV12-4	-	CASSLRDTSSNQPQHF	TGTGCCAGCAGTCTCCGGGACACCTCTAGCAATCAGCCCCAGCATTTT
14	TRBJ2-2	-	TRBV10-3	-	CAISVGENTGELFF	TGTGCCATCAGTGTCGGGGAAAACACCGGGGAGCTGTTTTTT
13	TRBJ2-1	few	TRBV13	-	CASHPSKGNEQFF	TGTGCCAGCCATCCCTCAAAGGGCAATGAGCAGTTCTTC
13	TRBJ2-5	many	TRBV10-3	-	CATQGPYQETQYF	TGTGCCACCCAGGGACCGTACCAAGAGACCCAGTACTTC
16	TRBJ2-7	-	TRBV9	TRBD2	CASSVGQREQGYEQYF	TGTGCCAGCAGCGTAGGTCAGCGGGAACAAGGCTACGAGCAGTACTTC
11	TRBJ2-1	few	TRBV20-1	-	CSARVQDGQFF	TGCAGTGCTAGAGTCCAGGATGGGCAGTTCTTC
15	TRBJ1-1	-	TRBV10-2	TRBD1	CASISGGTGVTEAFF	TGCGCCAGCATTTCCGGGGGGACAGGGGTCACTGAAGCTTTCTTT
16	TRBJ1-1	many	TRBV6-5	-	CASSYRLGRWDTEAFF	TGTGCCAGCAGTTACCGGTTGGGGCGGTGGGACACTGAAGCTTTCTTT
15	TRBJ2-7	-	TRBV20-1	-	CSARSDHKRHYEQYF	TGCAGTGCTCGATCCGACCATAAACGACACTACGAGCAGTACTTC
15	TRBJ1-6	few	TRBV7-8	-	CASSFLSSYNSPLHF	TGTGCCAGCAGCTTCCTTAGCTCCTATAATTCACCCCTCCACTTT
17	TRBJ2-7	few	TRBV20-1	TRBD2	CSARVVTSGRLVYEQYF	TGCAGTGCTAGAGTCGTTACTAGCGGGAGATTGGTGTACGAGCAGTACTTC
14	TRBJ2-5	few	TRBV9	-	CASSEGGLEETQYF	TGTGCCAGCAGCGAGGGGGGGCTAGAAGAGACCCAGTACTTC
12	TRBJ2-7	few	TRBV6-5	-	CASKQGGMKEYF	TGTGCCAGCAAGCAGGGGGGCATGAAGGAGTACTTC
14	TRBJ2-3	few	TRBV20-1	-	CSAREAGAGDTQYF	TGCAGTGCTAGAGAAGCAGGGGCCGGGGATACGCAGTATTTT
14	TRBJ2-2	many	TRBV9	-	CASSSGVGTGELFF	TGTGCCAGCAGCTCGGGAGTAGGCACCGGGGAGCTGTTTTTT
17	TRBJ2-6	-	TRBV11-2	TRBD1	CASSLEGTGTGANVLTF	TGTGCCAGCAGCTTAGAAGGGACAGGCACCGGGGCCAACGTCCTGACTTTC
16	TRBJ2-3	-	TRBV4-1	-	CASSQDRRKGWDTQYF	TGCGCCAGCAGCCAAGATCGAAGAAAGGGATGGGATACGCAGTATTTT
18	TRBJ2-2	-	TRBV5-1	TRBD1	CASSLGRVGGADTGELFF	TGCGCCAGCAGCTTGGGTCGAGTAGGGGGCGCGGACACCGGGGAGCTGTTTTTT
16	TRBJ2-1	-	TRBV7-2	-	CASSLRMVGSYNEQFF	TGTGCCAGCAGCTTGCGAATGGTTGGCTCCTACAATGAGCAGTTCTTC
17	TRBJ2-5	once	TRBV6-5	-	CASSYSGTAAPWETQYF	TGTGCCAGCAGTTACTCGGGGACGGCGGCCCCTTGGGAGACCCAGTACTTC
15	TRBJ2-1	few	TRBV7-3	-	CASSLTEGRSHEQFF	TGTGCCAGCAGCTTAACGGAGGGTAGAAGCCATGAGCAGTTCTTC
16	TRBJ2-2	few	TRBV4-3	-	CASSLGGPGYTGELFF	TGCGCCAGCAGCCTTGGGGGTCCGGGTTACACCGGGGAGCTGTTTTTT
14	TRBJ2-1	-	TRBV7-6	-	CASSLRLGKNEQFF	TGTGCCAGCAGCCTCAGACTAGGGAAAAATGAGCAGTTCTTC
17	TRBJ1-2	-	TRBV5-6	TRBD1	CASSLVSTAGGIYGYTF	TGTGCCAGCAGCTTGGTATCGACGGCAGGGGGCATCTATGGCTACACCTTC
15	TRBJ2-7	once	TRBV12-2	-	CARRNSQGGPYEQYF	TGTGCAAGGAGAAACAGCCAGGGGGGACCCTACGAGCAGTACTTC
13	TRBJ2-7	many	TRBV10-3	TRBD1	CAINQDRTYEQYF	TGTGCCATCAACCAGGACAGGACCTACGAGCAGTACTTC
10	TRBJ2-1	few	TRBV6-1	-	CAAGQDEQFF	TGTGCCGCCGGGCAAGATGAGCAGTTCTTC
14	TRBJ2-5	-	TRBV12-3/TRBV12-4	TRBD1	CASSYNRGEETQYF	TGTGCCAGCAGTTATAACAGGGGGGAAGAGACCCAGTACTTC
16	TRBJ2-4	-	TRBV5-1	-	CASSLDPLDAADIQYF	TGCGCCAGCAGCTTGGACCCGCTTGACGCGGCAGACATTCAGTACTTC
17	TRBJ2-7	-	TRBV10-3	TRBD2	CAISEVPGSGRTDEQYF	TGTGCCATCAGTGAGGTCCCGGGGAGCGGGAGGACCGACGAGCAGTACTTC
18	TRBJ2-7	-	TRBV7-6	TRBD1	CASSPRTGGSSGSYEQYF	TGTGCCAGCAGCCCCCGGACAGGGGGCTCTTCGGGCTCCTACGAGCAGTACTTC
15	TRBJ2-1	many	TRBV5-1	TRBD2	CASSSGTSVYNEQFF	TGCGCCAGCAGCTCCGGGACTAGCGTCTACAATGAGCAGTTCTTC
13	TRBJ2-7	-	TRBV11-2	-	CASSLARYYEQYF	TGTGCCAGCAGCTTAGCACGATACTACGAGCAGTACTTC
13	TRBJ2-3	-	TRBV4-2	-	CASSQAASDTQYF	TGTGCCAGCAGCCAAGCTGCCTCAGATACGCAGTATTTT
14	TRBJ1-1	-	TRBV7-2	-	CASSLERGGTEAFF	TGTGCCAGCAGCTTAGAAAGGGGAGGCACTGAAGCTTTCTTT
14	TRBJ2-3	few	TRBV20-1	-	CSARTQEGADTQYF	TGCAGTGCTCGCACCCAAGAAGGGGCAGATACGCAGTATTTT
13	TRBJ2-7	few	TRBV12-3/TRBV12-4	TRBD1	CASSPRTGHEQYF	TGTGCCAGCAGTCCCCGGACAGGCCACGAGCAGTACTTC